This T cell receptor (beta chain) emerged from a study of Graves' ophthalmopathy and Graves' hyperthyroidism. Across the whole study: Hyperthyroidism was considered stable when no ophthalmopathy appeared within 18 months of follow-up. Study-wide results and caveats: Most thyroid clonotypes expanded beyond 0.001 frequency were also found in blood.

With 0 bases clipped from V and 5 bases from J, the junction kept 2 bases outside the gene matches. Germline V gives CDR1 MNHEY, CDR2 SVGAGI. There are 15 residues in the CDR3. For this clonotype: Its cognate antigen is unknown.

RNA served as the template for amplifying TCR beta CDR3 regions. HTBI primers served in a first-round RT-PCR, which a second-round multiplex PCR followed. TCRdb analysed the multiplex PCR reads with MiXCR anew, one entry per CDR3 protein. The sample includes over a million distinct CDR3 sequences, less than 45% of them seen just once. This sequence originates from an adult man with Graves' hyperthyroidism. The specimen sequenced was peripheral blood or thyroid tissue (not recorded which). The chain is built from TRBV6-5 and TRBJ2-2; 8 bases line up with TRBD2. Here the CDR3 DNA reads TGTGCCAGCAGTTACTCGACGGGGGGGACCGGGGAGCTGTTTTTT. Translating it yields CASSYSTGGTGELFF.